One sample yielded the 32 T cell receptor beta chains listed below, sequenced in a study of cytomegalovirus exposure and HLA in healthy donors. The PCR made use of 60 Vbeta and 13 Jbeta primers. Generated by immunoSEQ multiplex PCR, the TCRdb table keeps only in-frame clones and is missing some. Here the sample spans some 140,000 clones, approximately 73% being singletons. Material: PBMCs. The receptors stem from a woman in her 40s in good health and CMV-seronegative.

Only a few counts were recorded for this clone. The chain couples TRBV4-1 to TRBJ1-1; TRBD1 agrees at 7 bases. This CDR3 comprises 16 residues. V dropped 4 bases and J dropped 0; count of bases not matched to a gene: 8. CDR1 and CDR2 (germline): MGHRA, YSYEKL. The CDR3 DNA follows: TGCGCCAGCAGCCGCGAGGGGGCGTGGATGAACACTGAAGCTTTCTTT. Translation: CASSREGAWMNTEAFF.

This clone was observed a handful of times. The CDR3 DNA is TGTGCCAGCAGCCGACATGCAACTAATGAAAAACTGTTTTTT. Its protein product is CASSRHATNEKLFF. The V and J genes are TRBV5-6 and TRBJ1-4; D unclear. The CDR3 totals 14 residues. Deletions cut 4 bases from V and 0 bases from J, with 7 bases between. Germline values: CDR1 SGHDT, CDR2 YYEEEE.

The chain combines TRBV4-1 with TRBJ1-2, with D possibly being TRBD1 (5 bases). Per germline, CDR1 MGHRA and CDR2 YSYEKL. Trimming left V 0 bases short and J 9 bases short, with 17 bases between. This CDR3 has 15 amino acids. CDR3 in amino acids: CASSQDWGAPGSYTF. The CDR3 DNA reads TGCGCCAGCAGCCAAGATTGGGGTGCCCCAGGGAGCTACACCTTC.

V usage is TRBV6-1 and J usage is TRBJ1-5; a weak D match, TRBD1 (6 bases). V lost 10 bases, J lost 0 bases, and 16 bases lay in between. The CDR3 is 15 residues long. Germline V gives CDR1 MNHNS, CDR2 SASEGT. For the CDR3, the DNA is TGTGCCACCCTTCAGGGGATCTATAGCAATCAGCCCCAGCATTTT. Encoded protein: CATLQGIYSNQPQHF.

This clone was observed once. The CDR3 region is CASRGGDRLHF. The DNA for the CDR3 is TGCGCCAGCAGAGGAGGGGACCGGCTCCACTTT. The chain combines TRBV23-1 with TRBJ1-6, with a weak D call TRBD1 (5 bases). TRBV23-1 is treated as an ORF (open reading frame) with a function not yet certain. V lost 6 bases to trimming and J lost 16 bases, with 13 bases between them. This CDR3 spans 11 amino acids.

V gene TRBV28 combines with J gene TRBJ2-6; 9 bases agree with TRBD1. Germline lookup yields CDR1 MDHEN and CDR2 SYDVKM. Germline trimming cut 1 base from V and 0 bases from J; bases unmatched to any gene: 4. This CDR3 region has 18 residues. The DNA for the CDR3 is TGTGCCAGCAGTTTATTCGGACAGGGGAGCTCTGGGGCCAACGTCCTGACTTTC. Translating it yields CASSLFGQGSSGANVLTF.

The chain is built from TRBV18 and TRBJ2-1, with D uncertain. This CDR3 has 15 residues. Per the germline V gene, CDR1 is KGHSH and CDR2 is LQKENI. The germline V and J ends were trimmed by 3 bases and 5 bases, with 14 bases remaining between them. CDR3 DNA: TGTGCCAGCTCACCTTCCTTAGGAGCGAACAATGAGCAGTTCTTC. Translated: CASSPSLGANNEQFF.

This clone turned up a few times. The V and J genes are TRBV6-5 and TRBJ2-3, with 9 positions matching TRBD2. The junction had 3 bases not matched to a gene; V was cut back by 2 bases and J by 6 bases. Germline lookup yields CDR1 MNHEY and CDR2 SVGAGI. The CDR3 covers 14 residues. The CDR3 region is CASSYLSGGDTQYF. CDR3 sequence (DNA): TGTGCCAGCAGTTACCTTAGCGGGGGCGATACGCAGTATTTT.

This chain uses TRBV5-4 with TRBJ1-2, with D unclear. V shed 4 bases and J shed 3 bases, with 13 bases lying between them. The germline CDR1 and CDR2 sequences are SGHNT and YYREEE (reference sequence). The CDR3 is 14 residues long. The CDR3 reads CASSMDRGDYGYTF. As DNA, the CDR3 is TGTGCCAGCAGCATGGACCGCGGTGACTATGGCTACACCTTC.

This sequence joins TRBV19 and TRBJ2-1; D perhaps matches TRBD1 (6 bases). V lost 6 bases and J lost 6, with 12 bases in between. The V gene's germline CDR1 is LNHDA and CDR2 SQIVND (reference sequence). The CDR3 totals 13 residues. As DNA, the CDR3 is TGTGCCAGTAGCCAGGACAGCCCCAATGAGCAGTTCTTC. This gives the protein CASSQDSPNEQFF.

The V call is TRBV11-3, the J call TRBJ2-1, with D tentatively TRBD1 (5 bases). Trimming cost V 6 bases and J 8 bases, with 14 bases left between them. Germline V gene lookup returns CDR1 SGHNT and CDR2 YENEEA. The CDR3 spans 13 residues. The CDR3 bases are TGTGCCAGCAGTTTTACAGGTTACGATGAGCAGTTCTTC. This encodes CASSFTGYDEQFF.

This chain joins TRBV28 and TRBJ1-1; D gene uncertain. Germline assignment: CDR1 MDHEN and CDR2 SYDVKM. The CDR3 length is 15 residues. Trimming cost V 3 bases and J 4 bases, with 15 bases left between them. CDR3 sequence reads: CASSFFAGGFTEAFF. CDR3 nucleotides: TGTGCCAGCAGTTTCTTTGCAGGTGGCTTCACTGAAGCTTTCTTT.

The chain is built from TRBV15 and TRBJ1-4; 10 positions agree with TRBD1. Germline CDR1 reads LNHNV; CDR2 reads YYDKDF (reference sequence). The CDR3 totals 18 residues. Trimming took 1 base from V and 6 from J; bases not matched to a gene: 11. CDR3 protein: CATSRGQGASSIDEKLFF. The DNA of the CDR3 is TGTGCCACCAGCAGAGGACAGGGGGCCTCTAGTATTGATGAAAAACTGTTTTTT.

This clone was recorded once. The chain employs TRBV7-3 and TRBJ2-5; D may be TRBD2 (5 bases). The CDR3 has 14 amino acids. V was cut by 1 base and J by 2 bases, with 8 bases left in between. The germline V gene has CDR1 SGHTA and CDR2 FQGTGA. CDR3 sequence (DNA): TGTGCCAGCAGCTTAAATACGGGACAAGAGACCCAGTACTTC. Protein product: CASSLNTGQETQYF.

The chain carries TRBV2 and TRBJ1-5; D not certain. CDR3 length equals 13 residues. Germline assignment: CDR1 SNHLY and CDR2 FYNNEI. V lost 8 bases and J 0 bases, leaving 8 bases between the germline ends. CDR3 residues: CASGRDSNQPQHF. The CDR3 nucleotides are TGTGCCAGCGGTCGGGATAGCAATCAGCCCCAGCATTTT.

J is TRBJ2-1 and V is TRBV7-8; no reliable D call. This CDR3 comprises 11 residues. Germline CDR1 reads SGHVS; CDR2 reads FQNEAQ. V shed 3 bases and J shed 9 bases, with 6 bases lying between them. The chain's CDR3 is CASSFSVEQFF. The CDR3 DNA sequence: TGTGCCAGCAGCTTTAGTGTTGAGCAGTTCTTC. The whole variable domain, remainder taken from reference TRBV7-8 and TRBJ2-1, is GAGVSQSPRYKVAKRGQDVALRCDPISGHVSLFWYQQALGQGPEFLTYFQNEAQLDKSGLPSDRFFAERPEGSVSTLKIQRTQQEDSAVYLCASSFSVEQFFGPGTRLTVL.

The chain links TRBV11-1 to TRBJ1-2; unclear D gene. The CDR3 contains 12 residues. CDR1 is SGHAT and CDR2 is FQDESV in the germline V gene (reference sequence). The V end was cut by 5 bases, the J end by 6 bases, with 10 bases between. The CDR3 DNA follows: TGTGCCAGCAGCCTGTTTCAGAATGGCTACACCTTC. Amino acid sequence: CASSLFQNGYTF.

This chain joins TRBV4-1 and TRBJ1-2; D is unresolved. Germline-derived CDR1 and CDR2 are MGHRA and YSYEKL. Trimming left V 6 bases short and J 4 bases short, with 18 bases between. This CDR3 contains 15 residues. The CDR3 sequence is CASRSPRDGIYGYTF. The DNA for the CDR3 is TGCGCCAGCAGATCACCGAGGGATGGGATCTATGGCTACACCTTC.

V gene TRBV2 combines with J gene TRBJ1-5; D call uncertain. Germline values: CDR1 SNHLY, CDR2 FYNNEI. Trimming took 5 bases from V and 0 from J, leaving 11 bases between them. The CDR3 covers 15 residues. CDR3 sequence reads: CASSRYRDSNQPQHF. The CDR3 DNA reads TGTGCCAGCAGTAGATACAGAGATAGCAATCAGCCCCAGCATTTT.

This clone was detected once. The V and J genes are TRBV5-8 and TRBJ2-7; TRBD2 is a possible D gene (5 bases). The germline V and J ends were trimmed by 0 bases and 5 bases, with 6 bases remaining between them. This CDR3 has 12 residues. Germline assignment: CDR1 SGHTS and CDR2 YDEGEE. CDR3 sequence: CASSLGRDEQYV. CDR3 DNA sequence: TGTGCCAGCAGCTTGGGGCGGGACGAGCAGTACGTC.

The CDR3 reads CASSWGRVGNEQFF. DNA of the CDR3: TGTGCCAGCAGTTGGGGGCGGGTGGGCAATGAGCAGTTCTTC. The rearrangement uses TRBV6-6 and TRBJ2-1; D perhaps matches TRBD1 (6 bases). CDR1 and CDR2 from the germline V gene are MNHNY and SVGAGI (reference sequence). V lost 4 bases and J 6 bases, leaving 13 bases between the germline ends. The CDR3 totals 14 residues.

The chain joins TRBV7-9 to TRBJ2-1; D is unresolved. The V gene lost 5 bases and the J gene lost 9 bases, with 14 bases spanning the gap. Germline-derived CDR1 and CDR2 are SEHNR and FQNEAQ (reference sequence). The CDR3 has 13 amino acids. The CDR3 loop reads CASSQSAVVEQFF. For the CDR3, the DNA is TGTGCCAGCAGCCAGAGCGCGGTGGTTGAGCAGTTCTTC.

This chain joins TRBV6-5 and TRBJ1-6; maybe TRBD1 (5 bases). Trimming pared 6 bases from V and 7 bases from J, leaving 16 bases between. The germline V gene encodes CDR1 MNHEY and CDR2 SVGAGI. The CDR3 runs 15 residues. The CDR3 loop is CASRTQYRGNSPLHF. For the CDR3, the DNA is TGTGCCAGCAGGACCCAGTACCGGGGGAATTCACCCCTCCACTTT.

The chain carries TRBV2 and TRBJ1-6, with TRBD1 as a possible D gene (6 bases). CDR1 is SNHLY, CDR2 FYNNEI, per germline. The CDR3 is 15 amino acids. V lost 9 bases and J lost 5, with 17 bases in between. The CDR3: CASKVARGNNSPLHF. The CDR3 nucleotides are TGTGCCAGTAAGGTTGCTAGGGGGAATAATTCACCCCTCCACTTT. Full variable domain (outside the CDR3, taken from reference TRBV2 and TRBJ1-6): EPEVTQTPSHQVTQMGQEVILRCVPISNHLYFYWYRQILGQKVEFLVSFYNNEISEKSEIFDDQFSVERPDGSNFTLKIRSTKLEDSAMYFCASKVARGNNSPLHFGNGTRLTVT.

The rearrangement links TRBV19 to TRBJ1-5; 8 bases fit TRBD1. The CDR3 is made up of 17 amino acids. Germline assignment: CDR1 LNHDA and CDR2 SQIVND (reference sequence). V lost 6 bases, J lost 3 bases, and 13 bases stayed unmatched. The CDR3, as DNA: TGTGCCAGTAGGGAAGGACAGGGCCTAATCAACAATCAGCCCCAGCATTTT. It yields the protein CASREGQGLINNQPQHF.

The genes are TRBV5-6 and TRBJ2-7; 9 bases are shared with TRBD1. V trimming: 4 bases; J trimming: 5 bases; junction bases outside the gene matches: 13. The CDR3 has 16 amino acids. CDR1 and CDR2 from the germline V gene are SGHDT and YYEEEE. This CDR3 is CASSPYLGQGRNEQYV. CDR3 coding DNA: TGTGCCAGCAGCCCCTACCTAGGACAGGGGCGAAACGAGCAGTACGTC.

V gene TRBV11-2 combines with J gene TRBJ1-1; no clear D gene. The CDR3 totals 13 residues. Germline lookup yields CDR1 SGHAT and CDR2 FQNNGV. Trimming pared 5 bases from V and 12 bases from J, leaving 19 bases between. CDR3 amino acids: CASSPLVLSETFF. DNA for the CDR3: TGTGCCAGCAGCCCGCTAGTACTCTCGGAAACTTTCTTT.

This clone was seen a handful of times. The chain combines TRBV27 with TRBJ2-7; 12 nucleotides match TRBD2. With V trimmed by 1 base and J by 2 bases, 3 bases remained unmatched. The germline gives CDR1 MNHEY, CDR2 SMNVEV (reference sequence). The CDR3 contains 16 residues. The CDR3 sequence: CASSLLLAGGPYEQYF. DNA for the CDR3: TGTGCCAGCAGTTTATTACTAGCGGGGGGACCCTACGAGCAGTACTTC.

The chain links TRBV4-1 to TRBJ1-1; no clear D. Germline-derived CDR1 and CDR2 are MGHRA and YSYEKL. V lost 1 base and J 0 bases, leaving 15 bases between the germline ends. The CDR3 totals 17 residues. Here the CDR3 reads CASSQVAGGFMNTEAFF. DNA for the CDR3: TGCGCCAGCAGCCAAGTCGCAGGAGGGTTTATGAACACTGAAGCTTTCTTT.

The V and J genes are TRBV29-1 and TRBJ1-1, with 8 bases lining up with TRBD1. The germline V gene has CDR1 SQVTM and CDR2 ANQGSEA. CDR3 size: 14 residues. Unmatched junction bases numbered 7, after V lost 7 bases and J lost 0 bases. CDR3 sequence: CSDLRTGMNTEAFF. The CDR3 DNA is TGCAGCGACCTGAGGACAGGGATGAACACTGAAGCTTTCTTT. Full variable domain (remainder filled in from reference TRBV29-1 and TRBJ1-1): SAVISQKPSRDICQRGTSLTIQCQVDSQVTMMFWYRQQPGQSLTLIATANQGSEATYESGFVIDKFPISRPNLTFSTLTVSNMSPEDSSIYLCSDLRTGMNTEAFFGQGTRLTVV.

CDR3 in DNA: TGTGCCAGCAGCCATTGGACAGGGGGCACGTTTGGCACTGAAGCTTTCTTT. Amino acid sequence: CASSHWTGGTFGTEAFF. The chain links TRBV7-6 to TRBJ1-1; 11 bases agree with TRBD1. CDR1 is SGHVS, CDR2 FNYEAQ, per germline. After removal of 5 bases from V and 4 bases from J, the junction contained 12 bases not matched to a gene. This CDR3 has 17 residues.

The J gene is TRBJ1-1, the V gene TRBV5-8, with D possibly being TRBD1 (5 bases). V lost 2 bases and J lost 5, with 22 bases in between. Germline V lookup: CDR1 SGHTS, CDR2 YDEGEE. The CDR3 contains 17 residues. The CDR3 reads CASSFPAGLFRITEAFF. DNA for the CDR3: TGTGCCAGCAGCTTTCCGGCAGGGCTTTTTCGTATAACTGAAGCTTTCTTT.